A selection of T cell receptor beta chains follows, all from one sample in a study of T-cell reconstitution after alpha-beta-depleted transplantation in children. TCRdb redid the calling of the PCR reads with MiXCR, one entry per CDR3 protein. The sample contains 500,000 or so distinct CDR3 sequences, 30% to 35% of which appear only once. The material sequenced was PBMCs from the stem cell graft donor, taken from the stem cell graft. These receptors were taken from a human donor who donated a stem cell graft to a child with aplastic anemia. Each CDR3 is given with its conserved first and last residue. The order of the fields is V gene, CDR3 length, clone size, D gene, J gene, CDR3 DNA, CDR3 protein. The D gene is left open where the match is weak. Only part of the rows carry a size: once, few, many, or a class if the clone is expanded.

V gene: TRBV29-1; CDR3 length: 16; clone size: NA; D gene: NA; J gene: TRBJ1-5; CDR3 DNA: TGCAGCGTTGGGGGCGTCGGGGGGGGAAGCAATCAGCCCCAGCATTTT; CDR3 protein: CSVGGVGGGSNQPQHF
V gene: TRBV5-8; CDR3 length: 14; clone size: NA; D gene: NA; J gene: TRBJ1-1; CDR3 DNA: TGTGCCACTCTGGTGGGGACACTTAACACTGAAGCTTTCTTT; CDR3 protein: CATLVGTLNTEAFF
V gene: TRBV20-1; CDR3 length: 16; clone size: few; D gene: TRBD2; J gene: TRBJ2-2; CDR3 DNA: TGCAGTGCTAGTAATAGCGGGGGCGCGAACACCGGGGAGCTGTTTTTT; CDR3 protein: CSASNSGGANTGELFF
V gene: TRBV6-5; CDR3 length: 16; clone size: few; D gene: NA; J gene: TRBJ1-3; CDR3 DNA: TGTGCCAGCAGTTACTCGAACAATCTCTCTGGAAACACCATATATTTT; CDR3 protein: CASSYSNNLSGNTIYF
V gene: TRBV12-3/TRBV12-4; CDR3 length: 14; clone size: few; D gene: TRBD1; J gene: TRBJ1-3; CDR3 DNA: TGTGCCAGCAGGGACAGGAACTCTGGAAACACCATATATTTT; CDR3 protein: CASRDRNSGNTIYF
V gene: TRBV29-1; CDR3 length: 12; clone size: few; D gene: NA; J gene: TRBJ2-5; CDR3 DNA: TGCAGCGTTGAATTGGGCGTAGAGACCCAGTACTTC; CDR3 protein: CSVELGVETQYF
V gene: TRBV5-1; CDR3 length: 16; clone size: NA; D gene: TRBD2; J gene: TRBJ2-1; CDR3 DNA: TGCGCCAGCAGCACCAGCACTAGCGGGGGCTACAATGAGCAGTTCTTC; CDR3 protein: CASSTSTSGGYNEQFF
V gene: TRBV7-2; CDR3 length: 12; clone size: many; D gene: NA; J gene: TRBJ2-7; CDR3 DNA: TGTGCCAGCAGCTTAGAGCTTGGCGAGCAGTACTTC; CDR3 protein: CASSLELGEQYF
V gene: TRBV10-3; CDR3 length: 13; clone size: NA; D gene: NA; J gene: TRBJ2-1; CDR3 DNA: TGTGCCGCCAGCGGCCTCTCCTACAATGAGCAGTTCTTC; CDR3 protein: CAASGLSYNEQFF
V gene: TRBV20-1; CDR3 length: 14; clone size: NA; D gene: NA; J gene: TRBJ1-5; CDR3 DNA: TGCAGTGCTAGAGGGTCCTCGGGGGGTCAGCCCCAGCATTTT; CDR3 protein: CSARGSSGGQPQHF
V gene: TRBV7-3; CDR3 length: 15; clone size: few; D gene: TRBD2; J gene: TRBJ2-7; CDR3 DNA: TGTGCCAGCAGCCTCTTCGGCGGGAGGACCGACGAGCAGTACTTC; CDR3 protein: CASSLFGGRTDEQYF
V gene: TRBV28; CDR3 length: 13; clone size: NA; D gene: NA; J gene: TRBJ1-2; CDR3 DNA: TGTGCCAGTGCGTCCCTGGGGGCTGGAGGCTACACCTTC; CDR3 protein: CASASLGAGGYTF
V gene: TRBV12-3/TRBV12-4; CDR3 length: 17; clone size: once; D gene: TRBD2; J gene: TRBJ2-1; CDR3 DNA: TGTGCCAGCTTGGGGGAGGGGTTGAAAGGCTCCTACAATGAGCAGTTCTTC; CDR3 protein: CASLGEGLKGSYNEQFF
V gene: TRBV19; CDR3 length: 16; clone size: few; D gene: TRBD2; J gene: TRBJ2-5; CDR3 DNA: TGTGCCAGTAGTAGGGGACTAGCGGGAGGTGGGGAGACCCAGTACTTC; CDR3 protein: CASSRGLAGGGETQYF